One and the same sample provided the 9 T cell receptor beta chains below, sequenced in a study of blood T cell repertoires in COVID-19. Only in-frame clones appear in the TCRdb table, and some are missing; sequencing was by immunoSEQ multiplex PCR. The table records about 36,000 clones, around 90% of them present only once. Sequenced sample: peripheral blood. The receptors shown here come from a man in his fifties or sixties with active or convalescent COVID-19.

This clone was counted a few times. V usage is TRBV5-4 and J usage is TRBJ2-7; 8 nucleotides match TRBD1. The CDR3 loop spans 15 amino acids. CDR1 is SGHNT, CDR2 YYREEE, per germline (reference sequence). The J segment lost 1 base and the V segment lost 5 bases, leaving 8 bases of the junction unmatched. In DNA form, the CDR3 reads TGTGCCAGCAGGAGCCAAGGACAGGGTTCCTACGAGCAGTACTTC. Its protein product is CASRSQGQGSYEQYF.

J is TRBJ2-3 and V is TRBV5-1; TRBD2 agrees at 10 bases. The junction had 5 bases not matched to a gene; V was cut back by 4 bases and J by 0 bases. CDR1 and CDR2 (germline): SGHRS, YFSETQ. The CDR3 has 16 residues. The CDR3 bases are TGCGCCAGCAGCGCGGGGACTAGCGCGAGCACAGATACGCAGTATTTT. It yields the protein CASSAGTSASTDTQYF.

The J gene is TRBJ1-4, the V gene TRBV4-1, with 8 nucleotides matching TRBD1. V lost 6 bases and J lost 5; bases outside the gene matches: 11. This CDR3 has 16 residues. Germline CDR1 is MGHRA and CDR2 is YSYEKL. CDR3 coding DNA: TGCGCCAGCAGTACGACAGGGGAACGTCGAAATGAAAAACTGTTTTTT. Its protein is CASSTTGERRNEKLFF.

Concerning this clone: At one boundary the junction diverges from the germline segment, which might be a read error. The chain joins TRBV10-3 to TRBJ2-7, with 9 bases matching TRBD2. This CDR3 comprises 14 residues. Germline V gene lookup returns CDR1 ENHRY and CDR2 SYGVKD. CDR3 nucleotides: TGTGCCATCAGTGAGAGTATGTGGACTAGCGATACCAACTTC. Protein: CAISESMWTSDTNF.

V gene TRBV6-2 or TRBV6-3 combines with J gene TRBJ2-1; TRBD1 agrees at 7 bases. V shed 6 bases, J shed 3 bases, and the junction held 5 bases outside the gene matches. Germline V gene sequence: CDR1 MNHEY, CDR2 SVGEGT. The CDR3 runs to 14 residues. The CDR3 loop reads CASSPRTGYNEQFF. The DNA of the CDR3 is TGTGCCAGCAGCCCTCGGACAGGCTACAATGAGCAGTTCTTC.

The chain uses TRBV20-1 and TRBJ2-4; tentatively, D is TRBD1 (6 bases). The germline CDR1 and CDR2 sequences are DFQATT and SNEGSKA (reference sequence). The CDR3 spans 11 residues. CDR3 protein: CSQGAKNIQYF. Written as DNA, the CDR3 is TGCAGCCAGGGGGCCAAAAACATTCAGTACTTC.

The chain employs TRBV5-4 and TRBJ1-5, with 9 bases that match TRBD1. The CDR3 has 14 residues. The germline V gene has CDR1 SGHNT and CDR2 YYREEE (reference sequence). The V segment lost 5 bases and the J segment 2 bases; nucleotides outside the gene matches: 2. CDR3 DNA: TGTGCCAGCAGTACAGGGGGCGGCAATCAGCCCCAGCATTTT. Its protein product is CASSTGGGNQPQHF.

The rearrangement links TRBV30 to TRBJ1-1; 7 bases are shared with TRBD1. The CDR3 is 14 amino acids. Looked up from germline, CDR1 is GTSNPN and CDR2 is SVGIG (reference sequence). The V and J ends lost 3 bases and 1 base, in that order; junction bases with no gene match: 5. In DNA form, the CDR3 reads TGTGCCTGGAGCGAGGGGACAGAGAACACTGAAGCTTTCTTT. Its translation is CAWSEGTENTEAFF.

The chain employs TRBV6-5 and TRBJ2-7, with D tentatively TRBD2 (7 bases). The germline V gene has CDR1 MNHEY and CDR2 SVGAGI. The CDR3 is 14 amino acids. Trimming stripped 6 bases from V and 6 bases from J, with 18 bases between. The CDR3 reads CASSLTTAGAEQYF. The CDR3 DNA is TGTGCCAGCAGCCTAACCACCGCGGGGGCCGAGCAGTACTTC.